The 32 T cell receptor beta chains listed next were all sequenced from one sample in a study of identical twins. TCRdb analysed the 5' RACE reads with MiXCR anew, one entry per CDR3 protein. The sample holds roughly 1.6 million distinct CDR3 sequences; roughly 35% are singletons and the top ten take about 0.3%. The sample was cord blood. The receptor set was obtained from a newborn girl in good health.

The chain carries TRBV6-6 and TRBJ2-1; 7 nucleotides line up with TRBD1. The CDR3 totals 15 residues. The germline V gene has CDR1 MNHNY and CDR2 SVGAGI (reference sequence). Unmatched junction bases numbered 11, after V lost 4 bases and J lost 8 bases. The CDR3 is CASSSSRGLMDEQFF. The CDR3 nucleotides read TGTGCCAGCAGTTCCTCTAGGGGGCTAATGGATGAGCAGTTCTTC.

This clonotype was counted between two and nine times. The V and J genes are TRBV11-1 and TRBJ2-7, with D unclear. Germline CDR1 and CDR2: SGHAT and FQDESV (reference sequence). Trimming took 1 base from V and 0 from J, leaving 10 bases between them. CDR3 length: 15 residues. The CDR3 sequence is CASSLERKSSYEQYF. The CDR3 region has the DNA TGTGCCAGCAGCTTAGAGCGTAAAAGCTCCTACGAGCAGTACTTC.

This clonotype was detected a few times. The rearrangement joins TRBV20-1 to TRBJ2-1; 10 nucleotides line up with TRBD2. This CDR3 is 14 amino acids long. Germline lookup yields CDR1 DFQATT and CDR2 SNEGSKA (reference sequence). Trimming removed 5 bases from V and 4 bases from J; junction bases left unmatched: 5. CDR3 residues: CSAGPGLAYNEQFF. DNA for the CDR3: TGCAGTGCTGGTCCGGGACTAGCGTACAATGAGCAGTTCTTC.

The CDR3 region is CASSPQRDTEAFF. The CDR3 nucleotides are TGTGCCAGCTCACCGCAGAGGGACACTGAAGCTTTCTTT. This chain connects TRBV18 to TRBJ1-1; D gene unclear. CDR1 and CDR2 from the germline V gene are KGHSH and LQKENI. Between the trimmed V and J ends, which lost 3 bases and 3 bases, there was a span of 8 bases. The length of the CDR3 is 13 residues.

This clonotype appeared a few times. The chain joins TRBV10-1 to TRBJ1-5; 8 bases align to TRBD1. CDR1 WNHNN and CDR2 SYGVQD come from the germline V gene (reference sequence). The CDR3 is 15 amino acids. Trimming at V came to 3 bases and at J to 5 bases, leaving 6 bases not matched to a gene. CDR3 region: CASSDSGTGHQPQHF. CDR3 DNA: TGCGCCAGCAGTGATTCCGGGACAGGCCATCAGCCCCAGCATTTT.

CDR3 nucleotide sequence: TGCAGTGCTAGATATCTTGGACTAGCGGGAGCAGGAAGGAATGAGCAGTTCTTC. Its protein product is CSARYLGLAGAGRNEQFF. The chain employs TRBV20-1 and TRBJ2-1, with 13 positions matching TRBD2. The V segment lost 2 bases and the J segment 7 bases; nucleotides outside the gene matches: 14. This CDR3 has 18 residues. CDR1 and CDR2 from the germline V gene are DFQATT and SNEGSKA (reference sequence).

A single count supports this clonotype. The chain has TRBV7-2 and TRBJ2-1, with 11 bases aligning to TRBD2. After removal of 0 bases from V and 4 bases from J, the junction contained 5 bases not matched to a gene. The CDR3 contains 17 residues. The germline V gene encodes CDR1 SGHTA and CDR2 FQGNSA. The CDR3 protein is CASSLAGTSGKYNEQFF. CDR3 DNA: TGTGCCAGCAGCTTAGCAGGGACTAGCGGAAAATACAATGAGCAGTTCTTC.

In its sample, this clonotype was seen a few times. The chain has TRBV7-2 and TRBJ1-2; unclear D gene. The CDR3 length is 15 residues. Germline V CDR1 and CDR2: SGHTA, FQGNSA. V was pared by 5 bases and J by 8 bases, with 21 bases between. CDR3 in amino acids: CASSPPRAIREGYTF. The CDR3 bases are TGTGCCAGCAGCCCCCCTCGAGCCATAAGGGAAGGCTACACCTTC.

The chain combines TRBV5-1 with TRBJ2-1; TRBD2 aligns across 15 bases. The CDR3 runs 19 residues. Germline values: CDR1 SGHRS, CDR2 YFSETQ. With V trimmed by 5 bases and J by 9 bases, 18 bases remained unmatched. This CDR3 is CASSTGLAGGRGLNSEQFF. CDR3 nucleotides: TGCGCCAGCAGTACGGGACTAGCGGGAGGAAGAGGCCTGAACAGTGAGCAGTTCTTC. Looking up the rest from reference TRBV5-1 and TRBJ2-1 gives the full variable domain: KAGVTQTPRYLIKTRGQQVTLSCSPISGHRSVSWYQQTPGQGLQFLFEYFSETQRNKGNFPGRFSGRQFSNSRSEMNVSTLELGDSALYLCASSTGLAGGRGLNSEQFFGPGTRLTVL.

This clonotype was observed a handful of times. Written as DNA, the CDR3 is TGTGCCACCAGTGTAACCGGGACAGGTCCCTACAATGAGCAGTTCTTC. Its translation: CATSVTGTGPYNEQFF. This chain joins TRBV24-1 and TRBJ2-1; TRBD1 agrees at 8 bases. Trimming at V came to 5 bases and at J to 2 bases, leaving 7 bases not matched to a gene. This CDR3 is 16 amino acids long. The germline V gene encodes CDR1 KGHDR and CDR2 SFDVKD.

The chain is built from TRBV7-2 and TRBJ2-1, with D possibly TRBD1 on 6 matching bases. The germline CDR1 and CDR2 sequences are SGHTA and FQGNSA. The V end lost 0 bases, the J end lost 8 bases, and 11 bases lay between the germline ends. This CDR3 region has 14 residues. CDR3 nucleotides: TGTGCCAGCAGCTTAGCACTAACAGGGTATGAGCAGTTCTTC. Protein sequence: CASSLALTGYEQFF.

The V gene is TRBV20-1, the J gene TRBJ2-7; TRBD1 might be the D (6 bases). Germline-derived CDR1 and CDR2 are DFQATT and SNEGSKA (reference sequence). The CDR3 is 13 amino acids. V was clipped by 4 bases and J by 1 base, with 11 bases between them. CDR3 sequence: CSANDRRSYEQYF. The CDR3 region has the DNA TGCAGTGCTAACGACAGGAGGTCCTACGAGCAGTACTTC.

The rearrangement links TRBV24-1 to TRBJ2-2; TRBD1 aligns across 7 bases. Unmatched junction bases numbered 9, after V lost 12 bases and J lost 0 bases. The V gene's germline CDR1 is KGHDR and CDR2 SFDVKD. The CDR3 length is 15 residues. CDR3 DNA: TGTGCCGCACAATCCGGGACAGCGAACACCGGGGAGCTGTTTTTT. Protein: CAAQSGTANTGELFF.

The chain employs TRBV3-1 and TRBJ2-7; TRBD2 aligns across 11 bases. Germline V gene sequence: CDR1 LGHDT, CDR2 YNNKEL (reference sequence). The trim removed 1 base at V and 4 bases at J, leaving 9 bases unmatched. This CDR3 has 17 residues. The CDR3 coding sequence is TGTGCCAGCAGCCAAGGGAGACTAGCGGGGCCCAGGTACGAGCAGTACTTC. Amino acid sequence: CASSQGRLAGPRYEQYF.

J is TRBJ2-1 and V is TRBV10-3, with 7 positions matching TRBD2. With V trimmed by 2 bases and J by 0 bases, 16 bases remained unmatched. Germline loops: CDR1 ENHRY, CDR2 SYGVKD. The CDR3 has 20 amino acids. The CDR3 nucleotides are TGTGCCATCAGTGAGCGGGGGATAAGTCTAGCGGCCAGCTCCTACAATGAGCAGTTCTTC. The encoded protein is CAISERGISLAASSYNEQFF.

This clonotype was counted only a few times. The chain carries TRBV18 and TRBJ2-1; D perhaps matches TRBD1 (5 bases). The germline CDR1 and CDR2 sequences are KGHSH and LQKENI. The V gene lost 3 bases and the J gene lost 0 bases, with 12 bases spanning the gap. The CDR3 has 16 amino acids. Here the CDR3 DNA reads TGTGCCAGCTCACCCCTCAGGGCGAGCTCCTACAATGAGCAGTTCTTC. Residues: CASSPLRASSYNEQFF. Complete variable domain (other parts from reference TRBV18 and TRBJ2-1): NAGVMQNPRHLVRRRGQEARLRCSPMKGHSHVYWYRQLPEEGLKFMVYLQKENIIDESGMPKERFSAEFPKEGPSILRIQQVVRGDSAAYFCASSPLRASSYNEQFFGPGTRLTVL.

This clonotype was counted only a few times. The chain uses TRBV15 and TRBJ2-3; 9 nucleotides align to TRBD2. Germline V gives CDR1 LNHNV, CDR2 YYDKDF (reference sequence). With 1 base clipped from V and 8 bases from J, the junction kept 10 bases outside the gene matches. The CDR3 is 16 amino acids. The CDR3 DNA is TGTGCCACCAGCAGAGCCTTAGCGGGAGAACATGGTACGCAGTATTTT. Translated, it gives CATSRALAGEHGTQYF.

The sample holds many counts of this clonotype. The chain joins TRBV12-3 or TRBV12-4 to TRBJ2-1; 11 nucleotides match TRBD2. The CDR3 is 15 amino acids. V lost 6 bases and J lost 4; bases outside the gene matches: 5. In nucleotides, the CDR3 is TGTGCCAGCAGGCGACTAGCGGGATCGTACAATGAGCAGTTCTTC. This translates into CASRRLAGSYNEQFF.

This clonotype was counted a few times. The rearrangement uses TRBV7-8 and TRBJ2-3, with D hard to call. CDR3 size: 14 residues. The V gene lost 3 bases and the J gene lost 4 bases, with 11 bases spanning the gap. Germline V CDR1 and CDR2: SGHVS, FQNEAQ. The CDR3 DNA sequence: TGTGCCAGCAGCTTGAACCCACTATCAGATACGCAGTATTTT. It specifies CASSLNPLSDTQYF. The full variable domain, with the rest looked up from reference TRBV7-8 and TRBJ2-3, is GAGVSQSPRYKVAKRGQDVALRCDPISGHVSLFWYQQALGQGPEFLTYFQNEAQLDKSGLPSDRFFAERPEGSVSTLKIQRTQQEDSAVYLCASSLNPLSDTQYFGPGTRLTVL.

This CDR3 reads CASSRKGPSSYNSPLHF. DNA of the CDR3: TGTGCCAGCAGCCGAAAGGGACCTAGCTCCTATAATTCACCCCTCCACTTT. The rearrangement joins TRBV7-2 to TRBJ1-6, with D maybe TRBD1 (5 bases). Trimming shortened V by 5 bases and J by 0 bases, and 14 bases separated the two germline ends. The germline V gene encodes CDR1 SGHTA and CDR2 FQGNSA. This CDR3 spans 17 amino acids. Filled out from reference TRBV7-2 and TRBJ1-6, the complete variable domain reads GAGVSQSPSNKVTEKGKDVELRCDPISGHTALYWYRQSLGQGLEFLIYFQGNSAPDKSGLPSDRFSAERTGGSVSTLTIQRTQQEDSAVYLCASSRKGPSSYNSPLHFGNGTRLTVT.

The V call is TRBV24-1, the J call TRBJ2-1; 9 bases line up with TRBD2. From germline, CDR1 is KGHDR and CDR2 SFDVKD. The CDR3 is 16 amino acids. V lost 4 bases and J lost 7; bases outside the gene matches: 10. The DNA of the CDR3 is TGTGCCACCAGTGACCACAATAGCGGGAGTTTGAATGAGCAGTTCTTC. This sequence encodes CATSDHNSGSLNEQFF.

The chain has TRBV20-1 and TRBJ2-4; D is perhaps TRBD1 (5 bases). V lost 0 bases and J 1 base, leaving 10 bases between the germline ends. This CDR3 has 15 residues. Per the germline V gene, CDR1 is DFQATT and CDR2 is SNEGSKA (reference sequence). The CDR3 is CSARDSAGAKNIQYF. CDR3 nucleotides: TGCAGTGCTAGAGATTCGGCAGGGGCCAAAAACATTCAGTACTTC.

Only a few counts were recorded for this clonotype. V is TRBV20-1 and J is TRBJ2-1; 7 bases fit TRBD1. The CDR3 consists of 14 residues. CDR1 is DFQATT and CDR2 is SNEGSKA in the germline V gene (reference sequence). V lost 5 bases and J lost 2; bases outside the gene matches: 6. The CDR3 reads CSARLTGPYNEQFF. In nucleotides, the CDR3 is TGCAGTGCTCGACTGACAGGGCCCTACAATGAGCAGTTCTTC.

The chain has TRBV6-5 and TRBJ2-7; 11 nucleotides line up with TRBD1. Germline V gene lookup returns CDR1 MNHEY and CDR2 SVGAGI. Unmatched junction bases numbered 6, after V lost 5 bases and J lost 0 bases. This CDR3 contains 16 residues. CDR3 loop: CASSRGQGASSYEQYF. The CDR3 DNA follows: TGTGCCAGCAGTCGCGGACAGGGGGCTAGCTCCTACGAGCAGTACTTC.

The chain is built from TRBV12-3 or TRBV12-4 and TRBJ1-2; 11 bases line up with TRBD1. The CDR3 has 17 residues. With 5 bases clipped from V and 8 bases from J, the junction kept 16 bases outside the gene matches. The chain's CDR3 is CASSVWTGGAPLRGYTF. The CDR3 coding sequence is TGTGCCAGCAGTGTGTGGACAGGGGGCGCCCCCTTAAGGGGCTACACCTTC.

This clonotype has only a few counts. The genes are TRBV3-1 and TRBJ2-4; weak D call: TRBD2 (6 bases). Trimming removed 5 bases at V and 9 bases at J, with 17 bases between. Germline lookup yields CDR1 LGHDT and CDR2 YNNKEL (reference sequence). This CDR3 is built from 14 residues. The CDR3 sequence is CASSTRDRRGIQYF. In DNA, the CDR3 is TGTGCCAGCAGCACCCGGGACCGGAGGGGCATTCAGTACTTC.

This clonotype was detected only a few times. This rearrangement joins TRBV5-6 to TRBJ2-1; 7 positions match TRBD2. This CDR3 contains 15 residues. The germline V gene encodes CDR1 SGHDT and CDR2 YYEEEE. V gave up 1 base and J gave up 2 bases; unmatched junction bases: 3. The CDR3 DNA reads TGTGCCAGCAGCTTGACAGCGGGGACCTACAATGAGCAGTTCTTC. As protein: CASSLTAGTYNEQFF.

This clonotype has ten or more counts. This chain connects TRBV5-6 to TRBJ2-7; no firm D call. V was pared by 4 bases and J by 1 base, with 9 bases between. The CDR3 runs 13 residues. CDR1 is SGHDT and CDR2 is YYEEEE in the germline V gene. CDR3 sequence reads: CASSSTPSYEQYF. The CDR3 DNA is TGTGCCAGCAGCAGTACACCGTCCTACGAGCAGTACTTC.

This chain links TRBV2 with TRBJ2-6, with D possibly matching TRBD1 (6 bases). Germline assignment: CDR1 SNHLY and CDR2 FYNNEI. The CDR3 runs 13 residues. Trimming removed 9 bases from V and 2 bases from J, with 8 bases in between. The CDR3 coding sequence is TGTGCCAGATCAGGGGCTGGGGCCAACGTCCTGACTTTC. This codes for CARSGAGANVLTF.

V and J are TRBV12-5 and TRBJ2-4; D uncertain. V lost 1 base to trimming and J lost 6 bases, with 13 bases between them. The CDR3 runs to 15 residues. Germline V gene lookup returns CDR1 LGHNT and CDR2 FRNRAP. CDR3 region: CASGLGAALINIQYF. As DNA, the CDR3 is TGTGCTAGTGGTTTGGGGGCGGCTCTAATAAACATTCAGTACTTC.

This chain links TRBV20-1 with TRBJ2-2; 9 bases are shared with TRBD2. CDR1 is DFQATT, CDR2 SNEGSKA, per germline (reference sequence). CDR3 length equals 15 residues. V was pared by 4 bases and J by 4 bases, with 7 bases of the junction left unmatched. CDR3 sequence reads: CSATPTSGRTGELFF. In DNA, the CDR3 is TGCAGTGCTACTCCGACTAGCGGCCGCACCGGGGAGCTGTTTTTT.

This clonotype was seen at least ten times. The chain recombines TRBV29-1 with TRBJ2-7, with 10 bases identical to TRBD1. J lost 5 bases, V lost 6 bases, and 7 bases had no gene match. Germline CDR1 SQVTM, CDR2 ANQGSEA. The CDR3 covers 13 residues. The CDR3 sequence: CSVQGQGINEQYF. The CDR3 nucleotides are TGCAGCGTACAGGGACAGGGGATCAACGAGCAGTACTTC.